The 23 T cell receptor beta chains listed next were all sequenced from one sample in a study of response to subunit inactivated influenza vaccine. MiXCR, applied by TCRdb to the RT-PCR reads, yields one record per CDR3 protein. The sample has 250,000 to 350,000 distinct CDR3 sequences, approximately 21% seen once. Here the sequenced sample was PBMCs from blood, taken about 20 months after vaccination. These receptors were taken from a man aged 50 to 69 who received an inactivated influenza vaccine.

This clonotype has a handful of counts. The CDR3 spells CSVQGMNTEAFF. Here the CDR3 DNA reads TGCAGCGTCCAGGGAATGAACACTGAAGCTTTCTTT. V usage is TRBV29-1 and J usage is TRBJ1-1; D may be TRBD1 (5 bases). CDR1 is SQVTM and CDR2 is ANQGSEA in the germline V gene. Trimming stripped 6 bases from V and 0 bases from J, with 8 bases between. CDR3 length: 12 residues.

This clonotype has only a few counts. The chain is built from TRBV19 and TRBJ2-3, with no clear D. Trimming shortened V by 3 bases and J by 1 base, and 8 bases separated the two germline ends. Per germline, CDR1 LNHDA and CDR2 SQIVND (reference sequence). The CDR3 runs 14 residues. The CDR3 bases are TGTGCCAGTAGTATTGCCGGGCGCACAGATACGCAGTATTTT. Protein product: CASSIAGRTDTQYF.

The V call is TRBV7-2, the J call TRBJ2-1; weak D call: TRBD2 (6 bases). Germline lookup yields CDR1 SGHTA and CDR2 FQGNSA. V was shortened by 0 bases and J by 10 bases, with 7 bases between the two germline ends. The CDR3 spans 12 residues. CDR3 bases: TGTGCCAGCAGCTTAGCAGCGGGCGAGCAGTTCTTC. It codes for CASSLAAGEQFF.

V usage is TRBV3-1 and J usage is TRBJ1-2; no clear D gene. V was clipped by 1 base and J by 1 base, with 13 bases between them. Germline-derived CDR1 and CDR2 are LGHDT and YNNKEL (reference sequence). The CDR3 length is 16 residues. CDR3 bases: TGTGCCAGCAGCCAAGGAGGCGGGAGAGGTAACTATGGCTACACCTTC. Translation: CASSQGGGRGNYGYTF.

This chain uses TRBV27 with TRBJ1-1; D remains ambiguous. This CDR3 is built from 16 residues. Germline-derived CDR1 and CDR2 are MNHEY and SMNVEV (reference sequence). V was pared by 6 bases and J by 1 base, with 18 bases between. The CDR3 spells CASSPPLHRRNTEAFF. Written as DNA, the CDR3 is TGTGCCAGCAGCCCTCCCCTACACCGGAGGAACACTGAAGCTTTCTTT.

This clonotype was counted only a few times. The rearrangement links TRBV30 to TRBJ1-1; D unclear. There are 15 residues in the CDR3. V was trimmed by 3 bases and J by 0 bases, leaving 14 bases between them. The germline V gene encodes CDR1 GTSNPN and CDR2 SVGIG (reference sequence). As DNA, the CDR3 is TGTGCCTGGAGAGCCAGACTTCCAATGAACACTGAAGCTTTCTTT. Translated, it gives CAWRARLPMNTEAFF.

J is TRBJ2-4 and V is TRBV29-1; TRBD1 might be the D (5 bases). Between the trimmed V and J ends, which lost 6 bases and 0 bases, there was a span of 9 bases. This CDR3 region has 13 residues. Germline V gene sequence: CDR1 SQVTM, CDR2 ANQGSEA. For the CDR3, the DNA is TGCAGCGTAAGCAGGGAAGCCAAAAACATTCAGTACTTC. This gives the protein CSVSREAKNIQYF.

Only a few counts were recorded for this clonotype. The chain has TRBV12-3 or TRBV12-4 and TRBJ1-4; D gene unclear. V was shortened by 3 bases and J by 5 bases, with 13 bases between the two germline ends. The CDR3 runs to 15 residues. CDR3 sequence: CASSLDTVANEKLFF. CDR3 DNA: TGTGCCAGCAGTTTGGATACTGTCGCCAATGAAAAACTGTTTTTT.

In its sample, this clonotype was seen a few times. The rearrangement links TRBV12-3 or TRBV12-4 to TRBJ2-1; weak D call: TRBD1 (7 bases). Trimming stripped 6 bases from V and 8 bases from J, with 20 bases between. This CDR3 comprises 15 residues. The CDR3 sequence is CASRGGGTAFYEQFF. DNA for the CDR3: TGTGCCAGCAGAGGAGGAGGGACAGCCTTTTATGAGCAGTTCTTC.

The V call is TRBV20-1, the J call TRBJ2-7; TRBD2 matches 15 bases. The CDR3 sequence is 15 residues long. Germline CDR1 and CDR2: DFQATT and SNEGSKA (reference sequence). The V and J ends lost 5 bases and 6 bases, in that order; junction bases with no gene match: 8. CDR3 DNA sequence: TGCAGTGCTGCAAACTCGGGACTAGCGGGAGGCGAGCAGTACTTC. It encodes CSAANSGLAGGEQYF.

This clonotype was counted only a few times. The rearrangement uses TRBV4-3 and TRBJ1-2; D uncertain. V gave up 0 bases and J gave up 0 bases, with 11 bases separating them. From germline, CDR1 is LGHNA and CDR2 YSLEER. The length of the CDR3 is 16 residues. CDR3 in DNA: TGCGCCAGCAGCCAAGATTTTCACTCAGCTAACTATGGCTACACCTTC. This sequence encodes CASSQDFHSANYGYTF.

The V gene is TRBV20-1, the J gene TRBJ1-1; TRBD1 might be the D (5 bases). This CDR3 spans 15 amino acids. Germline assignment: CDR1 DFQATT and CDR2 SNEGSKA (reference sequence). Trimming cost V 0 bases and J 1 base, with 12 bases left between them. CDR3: CSARDLRGSNTEAFF. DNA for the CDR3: TGCAGTGCTAGAGATCTAAGGGGATCGAACACTGAAGCTTTCTTT.

CDR3 bases: TGTGCCAGCAGCCTGGGGAGCCTAGGCGAAAAACTGTTTTTT. It specifies CASSLGSLGEKLFF. This rearrangement joins TRBV28 to TRBJ1-4; D ambiguous. CDR1 is MDHEN and CDR2 is SYDVKM in the germline V gene. This CDR3 spans 14 amino acids. V lost 6 bases, J lost 8 bases, and 16 bases lay in between. The variable domain in full, completed from reference TRBV28 and TRBJ1-4, reads DVKVTQSSRYLVKRTGEKVFLECVQDMDHENMFWYRQDPGLGLRLIYFSYDVKMKEKGDIPEGYSVSREKKERFSLILESASTNQTSMYLCASSLGSLGEKLFFGSGTQLSVL.

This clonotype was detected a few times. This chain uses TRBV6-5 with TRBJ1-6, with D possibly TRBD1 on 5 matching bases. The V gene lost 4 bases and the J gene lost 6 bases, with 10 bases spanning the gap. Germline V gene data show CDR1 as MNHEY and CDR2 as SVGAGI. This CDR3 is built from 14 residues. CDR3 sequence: CASSSRGVNSPLHF. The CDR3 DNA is TGTGCCAGCAGTTCCCGGGGCGTTAATTCACCCCTCCACTTT.

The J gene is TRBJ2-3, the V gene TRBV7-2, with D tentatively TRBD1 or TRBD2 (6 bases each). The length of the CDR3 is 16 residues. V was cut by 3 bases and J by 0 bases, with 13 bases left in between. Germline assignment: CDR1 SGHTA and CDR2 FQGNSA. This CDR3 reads CASSLNPGASTDTQYF. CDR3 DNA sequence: TGTGCCAGCAGCTTGAACCCGGGGGCCAGCACAGATACGCAGTATTTT.

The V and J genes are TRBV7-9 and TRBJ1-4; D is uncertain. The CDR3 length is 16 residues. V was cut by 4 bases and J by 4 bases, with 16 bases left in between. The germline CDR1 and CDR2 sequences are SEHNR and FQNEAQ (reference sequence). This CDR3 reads CASSSIVRSINEKLFF. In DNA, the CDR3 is TGTGCCAGCAGCTCGATCGTCCGGAGCATTAATGAAAAACTGTTTTTT.

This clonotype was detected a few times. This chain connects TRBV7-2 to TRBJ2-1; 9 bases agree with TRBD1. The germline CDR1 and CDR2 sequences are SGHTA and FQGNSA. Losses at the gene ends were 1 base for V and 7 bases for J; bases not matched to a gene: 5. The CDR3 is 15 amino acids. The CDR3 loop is CASSLDRGRSNEQFF. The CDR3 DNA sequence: TGTGCCAGCAGCTTAGACAGGGGGCGGAGTAATGAGCAGTTCTTC.

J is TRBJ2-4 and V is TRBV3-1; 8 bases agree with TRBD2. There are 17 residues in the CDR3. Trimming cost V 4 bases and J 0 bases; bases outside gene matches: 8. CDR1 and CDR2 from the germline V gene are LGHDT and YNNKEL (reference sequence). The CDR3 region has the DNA TGTGCCAGCAGCCCGACTAGCGAACACCTAGCCAAAAACATTCAGTACTTC. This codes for CASSPTSEHLAKNIQYF.

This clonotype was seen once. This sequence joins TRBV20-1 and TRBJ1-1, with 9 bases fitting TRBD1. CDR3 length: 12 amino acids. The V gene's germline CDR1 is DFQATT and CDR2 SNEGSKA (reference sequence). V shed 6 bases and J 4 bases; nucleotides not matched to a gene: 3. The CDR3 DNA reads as TGCAGTGCCGGACAGGGGACCACTGAAGCTTTCTTT. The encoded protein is CSAGQGTTEAFF.

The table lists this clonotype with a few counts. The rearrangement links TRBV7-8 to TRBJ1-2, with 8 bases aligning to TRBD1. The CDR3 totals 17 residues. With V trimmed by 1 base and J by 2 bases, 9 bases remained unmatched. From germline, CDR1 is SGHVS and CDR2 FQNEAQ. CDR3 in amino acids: CASSLGSGGRLNYGYTF. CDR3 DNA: TGTGCCAGCAGCTTAGGGTCAGGGGGCCGGTTGAACTATGGCTACACCTTC. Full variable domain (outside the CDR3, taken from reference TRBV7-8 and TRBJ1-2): GAGVSQSPRYKVAKRGQDVALRCDPISGHVSLFWYQQALGQGPEFLTYFQNEAQLDKSGLPSDRFFAERPEGSVSTLKIQRTQQEDSAVYLCASSLGSGGRLNYGYTFGSGTRLTVV.

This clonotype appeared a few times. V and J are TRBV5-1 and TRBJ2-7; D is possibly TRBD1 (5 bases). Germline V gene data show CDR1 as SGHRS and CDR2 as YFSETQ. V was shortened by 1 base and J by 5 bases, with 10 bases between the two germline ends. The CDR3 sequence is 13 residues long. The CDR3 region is CASSLRGLDEQYF. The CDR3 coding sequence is TGCGCCAGCAGCTTGAGGGGCTTAGACGAGCAGTACTTC.

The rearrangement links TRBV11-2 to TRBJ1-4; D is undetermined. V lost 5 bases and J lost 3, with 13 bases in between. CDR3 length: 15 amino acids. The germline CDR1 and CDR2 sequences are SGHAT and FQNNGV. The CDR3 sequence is CASSPPGRANEKLFF. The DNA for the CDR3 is TGTGCCAGCAGCCCACCGGGTAGGGCTAATGAAAAACTGTTTTTT.

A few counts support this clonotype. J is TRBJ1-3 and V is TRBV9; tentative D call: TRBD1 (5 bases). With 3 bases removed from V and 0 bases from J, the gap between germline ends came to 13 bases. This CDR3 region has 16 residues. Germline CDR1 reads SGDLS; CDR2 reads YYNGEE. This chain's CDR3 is CASSADSNTSGNTIYF. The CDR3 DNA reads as TGTGCCAGCAGCGCCGACAGCAATACCTCTGGAAACACCATATATTTT.